This T cell receptor beta chain was sequenced during a study of naive and memory T cell subsets. J lost 2 bases, V lost 4 bases, and 3 bases had no gene match. The CDR3 contains 14 residues. CDR1 and CDR2 from the germline V gene are SGHRS and YFSETQ. Study-wide findings and caveats: Over 95% of naive TCR sequences appeared only once after error correction, unlike memory subsets.

Turning to this clonotype: Its cognate antigen is unknown.

The beta constant-region primer was an equimolar mix of two oligonucleotides covering TRBC1 and TRBC2. Nested alpha and beta constant-region primers with the SP2 primer drove four PCR rounds on ligated cDNA. Using its own MiXCR run on the UMI-ligation and nested PCR reads, TCRdb lists one record per CDR3 protein. The table shows over 100,000 distinct CDR3 sequences, with over 30% occurring only once. The TCR sequence derives from a human donor in good health. Sequencing input: central memory CD4+ T cells from blood. This chain links TRBV5-1 with TRBJ2-1; TRBD2 matches 7 bases. The CDR3 DNA is TGCGCCAGCAGCCTTGGGACTACCTACAATGAGCAGTTCTTC. It yields the protein CASSLGTTYNEQFF. Combining the CDR3 with reference TRBV5-1 and TRBJ2-1 gives the whole variable domain KAGVTQTPRYLIKTRGQQVTLSCSPISGHRSVSWYQQTPGQGLQFLFEYFSETQRNKGNFPGRFSGRQFSNSRSEMNVSTLELGDSALYLCASSLGTTYNEQFFGPGTRLTVL.